The clone carrying this T cell receptor beta chain was picked up one time. This specimen comes from a study of T cells in Graves' hyperthyroidism and ophthalmopathy. For Graves' hyperthyroidism to be stable, ophthalmopathy could not progress within 18 months. PBMCs were obtained from approximately 10 ml fresh peripheral blood. Regions amplified from RNA transcripts were the TCR beta CDR3 regions. When the TCR CDR3 underwent first-round RT-PCR, the HTBI primer set was used. From the multiplex PCR reads, TCRdb called clonotypes with MiXCR, one entry per CDR3 protein. The sample lists fewer than 800,000 distinct CDR3 sequences, less than 20% occurring once. The CDR3 is 16 residues long. V trimming: 0 bases; J trimming: 5 bases; junction bases outside the gene matches: 6. Germline CDR1 reads DFQATT; CDR2 reads SNEGSKA (reference sequence).

Specimen: blood. The V and J genes are TRBV20-1 and TRBJ1-6; 8 bases are shared with TRBD1. The sequence derives from a man between 18 and 35 years old with Graves' hyperthyroidism. CDR3 in DNA: TGCAGTGCTAGAGACCCCGGACAGGGCAATAATTCACCCCTCCACTTT. Its protein product is CSARDPGQGNNSPLHF.